Here is one T cell receptor (beta chain) with its context. As yet, its antigen is unknown. The TCR beta CDR3 regions underwent amplification using RNA transcripts as the source. A set of HTBI primers served as the primers for a first-round RT-PCR of the TCR CDR3. TCRdb called the multiplex PCR reads again in MiXCR, with one record for every CDR3 protein. The sample shows about 740,000 distinct CDR3 sequences, about 14% of them seen only once. Diagnosis of hyperthyroidism was new in patients aged 18 to 65, and its duration was under 2 months. Extraction of PBMCs used approximately 10 ml of fresh peripheral blood. These data belong to a study of T cells in Graves' hyperthyroidism and ophthalmopathy. The study's findings and limits: Expanded thyroid clonotypes (above 0.001) were mostly also found in blood.

The CDR3 has 16 amino acids. V was cut by 3 bases and J by 0 bases, with 12 bases left in between. The germline V gene encodes CDR1 MDHEN and CDR2 SYDVKM. The chain carries TRBV28 and TRBJ1-5; D not certain. The clonotype was recovered from a woman aged 18-29 years with Graves' hyperthyroidism. The sample was blood. CDR3 DNA: TGTGCCAGCAGTTTCGACAAACCCAATAGCAATCAGCCCCAGCATTTT. It codes for CASSFDKPNSNQPQHF. The whole variable domain, filled in from reference TRBV28 and TRBJ1-5, reads DVKVTQSSRYLVKRTGEKVFLECVQDMDHENMFWYRQDPGLGLRLIYFSYDVKMKEKGDIPEGYSVSREKKERFSLILESASTNQTSMYLCASSFDKPNSNQPQHFGDGTRLSIL.